This entry is about one T cell receptor (beta chain). Its antigen remains unidentified. Base-call qualities are not available, and no considerably larger clone is one nucleotide away. This sample's time point label indicates: at surgical resection after neoadjuvant nivolumab +/- ipilimumab. Samples came from the phase 2 randomized NEOSTAR trial, which tested neoadjuvant nivolumab or nivolumab plus ipilimumab followed by surgery in operable NSCLC. These data come from a study of neoadjuvant nivolumab and ipilimumab in lung cancer (dated by TCRdb to 2020 to 2021). Study-level background: In the NEOSTAR trial, nivolumab was administered intravenously at 3 mg/kg on days 1, 15 and 29, and the combination arm also received ipilimumab 1 mg/kg on day 1 only. TCR repertoires in pretherapy (baseline) peripheral blood were compared with TCR repertoires in tumors resected at surgery after neoadjuvant immune checkpoint blockade. The trial treated 40 to 45 patients with operable NSCLC: around 23 were randomized to nivolumab monotherapy and 21 to nivolumab plus ipilimumab. The primary endpoint of the trial was the rate of major pathologic response (MPR) in the intention-to-treat population of each study arm. Matched pretherapy and resected tumor pairs were analyzed from seven patients, of whom four had been treated with nivolumab and three with nivolumab plus ipilimumab. Results the study describes overall, beyond this receptor: TCR richness in pretherapy blood showed a positive correlation with richness in tumors resected after neoadjuvant therapy (Spearman R ≈ 0.8). Resected tumors had greater TCR richness and clonality than tumor-adjacent uninvolved lung, and increases were observed in more dual-therapy-treated tumors. No significant correlation was found between TCR clonality and pathologic tumor regression, and only one major-pathologic-response sample was available for the clonality analysis. A small number of samples was subjected to TCR sequencing. From pretherapy to surgery, tumor T-cell richness and clonality went up in three of three dual-therapy tumors, versus only two of four nivolumab-treated tumors.

The library was built by means of the immunoSEQ multiplex PCR assay. The authors processed their data as follows. Repertoires were summarized by richness and clonality, and significantly expanded and contracted clones were identified between pre- and post-therapy samples. Here the immuneACCESS table is served through TCRdb, limited to in-frame sequences with V and J called. Missing clones are a known gap in these copies; in checked studies unresolved V genes cover under half, and the rest lacks a known reason. D and trimming come from the DNA, and the V and J calls and clone size come from that table. The table for this sample lists approximately 31,000 clones; roughly nine tenths of them were counted only once. 2.1% of the sample goes to the ten largest clones. V is pared back by 8 bases and J by 2 bases, with 8 bases lying between the germline termini. For CDR1 and CDR2, the germline V gene lists MNHNS and SASEGT. The CDR3 holds 12 amino acids from the cysteine to the phenylalanine. Left in the record is the CDR3 DNA by itself, 36 bases read in frame from the first base.

The source is an adult with non-small cell lung cancer. Specimen: peripheral blood, collected after neoadjuvant nivolumab, alone or with ipilimumab, at or shortly before surgery. The sequence links TRBV6-1 to TRBJ2-3; the D gene cannot be resolved reliably. The DNA sequence follows: TGTGCCAGCCGTGGTGACACAGATACGCAGTATTTT. This encodes CASRGDTDTQYF.